One sample yielded the 2 T cell receptor beta chains listed below, sequenced in a study of CD4 T cells in relation to SARS-CoV-2 and coronaviruses. No antigen is known for these receptors. Using immunoSEQ multiplex PCR, the repertoire was profiled, and TCRdb retains in-frame clones only, with some absent. The sample records 20,000 or so clones, roughly 80% being singletons. CD4+ T cells from unexposed donors were obtained before the COVID-19 pandemic (2011-2018). CD4+ T cells were isolated from the cells after 10 days of culture. Sequenced: CD4+ T cells from PBMCs, cultured in vitro. These receptors were taken from a human donor in good health.

The chain joins TRBV6-5 to TRBJ2-7; TRBD1 might be the D (5 bases). V dropped 10 bases and J dropped 2 bases, with 15 bases sitting between them. CDR1 and CDR2 from the germline V gene are MNHEY and SVGAGI. The CDR3 totals 13 residues. CDR3 amino acids: CATDSDLAYEQYF. The CDR3, as DNA: TGTGCCACAGACAGCGACTTAGCCTACGAGCAGTACTTC.

By sample share, this clone is medium-sized. The chain employs TRBV29-1 and TRBJ2-1, with D unclear. This CDR3 comprises 11 residues. Germline loops: CDR1 SQVTM, CDR2 ANQGSEA. The CDR3 is CSGLVYNEQFF. CDR3 nucleotide sequence: TGCAGTGGCCTCGTGTACAATGAGCAGTTCTTC.